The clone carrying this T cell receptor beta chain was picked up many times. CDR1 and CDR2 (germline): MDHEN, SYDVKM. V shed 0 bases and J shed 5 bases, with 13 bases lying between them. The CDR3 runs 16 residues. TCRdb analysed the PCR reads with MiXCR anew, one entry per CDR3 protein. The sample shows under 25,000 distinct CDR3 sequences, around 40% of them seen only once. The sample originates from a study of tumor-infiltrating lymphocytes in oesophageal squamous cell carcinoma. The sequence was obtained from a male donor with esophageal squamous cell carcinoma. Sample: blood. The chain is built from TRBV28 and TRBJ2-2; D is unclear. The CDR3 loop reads CASSLWSGAETGELFF. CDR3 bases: TGTGCCAGCAGTTTATGGTCAGGCGCCGAAACCGGGGAGCTGTTTTTT.